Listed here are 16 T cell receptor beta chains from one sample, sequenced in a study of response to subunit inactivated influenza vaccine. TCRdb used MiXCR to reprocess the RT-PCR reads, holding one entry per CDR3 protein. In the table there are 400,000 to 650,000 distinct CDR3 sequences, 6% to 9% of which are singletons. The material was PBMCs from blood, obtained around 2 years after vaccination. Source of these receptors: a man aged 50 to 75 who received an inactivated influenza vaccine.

CDR3 nucleotides: TGCGCCAGCAGCTTTTTTTCAGGGAAGACCGGGGAGCTGTTTTTT. Translating it yields CASSFFSGKTGELFF. The chain joins TRBV5-1 to TRBJ2-2; a weak D match, TRBD1 (5 bases). The CDR3 is 15 amino acids. Deletions cut 2 bases from V and 5 bases from J, with 13 bases between. Per germline, CDR1 SGHRS and CDR2 YFSETQ.

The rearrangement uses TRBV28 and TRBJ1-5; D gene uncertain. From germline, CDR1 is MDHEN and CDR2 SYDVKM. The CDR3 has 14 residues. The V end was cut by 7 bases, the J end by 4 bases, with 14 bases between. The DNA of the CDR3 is TGTGCCAGCAACCAGCCGAGCATTAATCAGCCCCAGCATTTT. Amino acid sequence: CASNQPSINQPQHF.

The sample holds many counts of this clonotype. CDR3 residues: CASRGQATSYEQYF. The CDR3, as DNA: TGTGCCAGCAGAGGACAGGCGACATCCTACGAGCAGTACTTC. This chain links TRBV2 with TRBJ2-7; 7 bases are shared with TRBD1. V was clipped by 6 bases and J by 1 base; unmatched bases: 6. This CDR3 has 14 residues. Germline CDR1 reads SNHLY; CDR2 reads FYNNEI.

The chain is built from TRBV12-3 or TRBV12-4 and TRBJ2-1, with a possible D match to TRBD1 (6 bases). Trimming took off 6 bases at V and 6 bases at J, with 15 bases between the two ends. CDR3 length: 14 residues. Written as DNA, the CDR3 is TGTGCCAGCAGCCAACAGGGTGGATCCAATGAGCAGTTCTTC. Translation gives CASSQQGGSNEQFF.

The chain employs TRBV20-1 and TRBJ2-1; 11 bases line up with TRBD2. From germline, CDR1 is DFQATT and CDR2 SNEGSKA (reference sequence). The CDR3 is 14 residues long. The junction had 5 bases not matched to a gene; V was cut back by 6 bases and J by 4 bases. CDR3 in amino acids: CSAVGTSGYNEQFF. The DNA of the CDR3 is TGCAGTGCCGTCGGGACTAGCGGTTACAATGAGCAGTTCTTC.

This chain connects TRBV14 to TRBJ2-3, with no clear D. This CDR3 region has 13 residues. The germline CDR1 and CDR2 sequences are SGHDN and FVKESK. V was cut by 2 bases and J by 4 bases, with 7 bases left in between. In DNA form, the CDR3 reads TGTGCCAGCAGCCAACAGGTAGCAGATACGCAGTATTTT. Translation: CASSQQVADTQYF.

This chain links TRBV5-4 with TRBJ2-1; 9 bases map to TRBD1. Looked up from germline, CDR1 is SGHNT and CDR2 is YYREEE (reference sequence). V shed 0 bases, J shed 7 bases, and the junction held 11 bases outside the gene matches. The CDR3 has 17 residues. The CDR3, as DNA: TGTGCCAGCAGCTTGGACCTAACACAGGGGGCGGGGAATGAGCAGTTCTTC. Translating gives CASSLDLTQGAGNEQFF.

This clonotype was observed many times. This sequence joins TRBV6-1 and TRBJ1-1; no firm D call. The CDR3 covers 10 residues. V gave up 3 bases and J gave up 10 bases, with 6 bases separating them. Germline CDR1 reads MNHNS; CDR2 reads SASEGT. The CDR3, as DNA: TGTGCCAGCAGTGATACGGTAGCTTTCTTT. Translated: CASSDTVAFF.

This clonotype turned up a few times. CDR3 bases: TGTGCCAGCAGCCCGGGACTAGCGGGGAGCTCCTACAATGAGCAGTTCTTC. Encoded protein: CASSPGLAGSSYNEQFF. The chain combines TRBV13 with TRBJ2-1; 13 bases map to TRBD2. The germline V gene encodes CDR1 PRHDT and CDR2 FYEKMQ (reference sequence). This CDR3 spans 17 amino acids. V trimming: 5 bases; J trimming: 0 bases; junction bases outside the gene matches: 4.

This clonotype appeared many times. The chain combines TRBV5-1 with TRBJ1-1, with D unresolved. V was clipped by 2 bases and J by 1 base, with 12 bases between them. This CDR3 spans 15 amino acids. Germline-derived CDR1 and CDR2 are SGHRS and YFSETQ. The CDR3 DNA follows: TGCGCCAGCAGCTTAATATTCCTGGGGAACACTGAAGCTTTCTTT. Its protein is CASSLIFLGNTEAFF. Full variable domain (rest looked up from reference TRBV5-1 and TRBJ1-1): KAGVTQTPRYLIKTRGQQVTLSCSPISGHRSVSWYQQTPGQGLQFLFEYFSETQRNKGNFPGRFSGRQFSNSRSEMNVSTLELGDSALYLCASSLIFLGNTEAFFGQGTRLTVV.

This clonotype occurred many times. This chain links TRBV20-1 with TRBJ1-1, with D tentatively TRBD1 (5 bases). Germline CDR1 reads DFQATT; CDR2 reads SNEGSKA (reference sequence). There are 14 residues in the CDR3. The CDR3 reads CSVKLGGSKTEAFF. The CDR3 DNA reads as TGCAGCGTTAAACTCGGGGGGTCGAAAACTGAAGCTTTCTTT.

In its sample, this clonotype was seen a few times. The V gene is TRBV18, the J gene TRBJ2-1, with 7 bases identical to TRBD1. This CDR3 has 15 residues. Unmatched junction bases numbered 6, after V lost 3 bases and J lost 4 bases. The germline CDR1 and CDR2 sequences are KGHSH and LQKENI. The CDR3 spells CASSPRGTLYNEQFF. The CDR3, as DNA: TGTGCCAGCTCACCCAGGGGGACCCTTTACAATGAGCAGTTCTTC. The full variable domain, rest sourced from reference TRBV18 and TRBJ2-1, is NAGVMQNPRHLVRRRGQEARLRCSPMKGHSHVYWYRQLPEEGLKFMVYLQKENIIDESGMPKERFSAEFPKEGPSILRIQQVVRGDSAAYFCASSPRGTLYNEQFFGPGTRLTVL.

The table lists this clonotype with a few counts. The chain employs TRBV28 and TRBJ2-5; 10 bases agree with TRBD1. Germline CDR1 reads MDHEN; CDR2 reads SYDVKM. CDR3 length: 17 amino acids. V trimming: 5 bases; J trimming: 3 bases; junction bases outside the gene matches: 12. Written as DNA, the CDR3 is TGTGCCAGCAGTACCCGGGACAGGGGAATGGTAAAAGAGACCCAGTACTTC. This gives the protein CASSTRDRGMVKETQYF.

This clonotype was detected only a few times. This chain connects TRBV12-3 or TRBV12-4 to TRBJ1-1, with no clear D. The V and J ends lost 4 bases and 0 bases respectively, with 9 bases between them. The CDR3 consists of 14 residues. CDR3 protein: CASSYTALNTEAFF. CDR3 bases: TGTGCCAGCAGTTATACAGCTTTGAACACTGAAGCTTTCTTT.

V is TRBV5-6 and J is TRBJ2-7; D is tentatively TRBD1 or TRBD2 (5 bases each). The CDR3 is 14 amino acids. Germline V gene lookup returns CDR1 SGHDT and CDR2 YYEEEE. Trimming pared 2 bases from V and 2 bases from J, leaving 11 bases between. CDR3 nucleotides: TGTGCCAGCAGCTTCCCCGGGACGGCCTACGAGCAGTACTTC. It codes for CASSFPGTAYEQYF. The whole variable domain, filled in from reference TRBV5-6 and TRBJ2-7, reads DAGVTQSPTHLIKTRGQQVTLRCSPKSGHDTVSWYQQALGQGPQFIFQYYEEEERQRGNFPDRFSGHQFPNYSSELNVNALLLGDSALYLCASSFPGTAYEQYFGPGTRLTVT.

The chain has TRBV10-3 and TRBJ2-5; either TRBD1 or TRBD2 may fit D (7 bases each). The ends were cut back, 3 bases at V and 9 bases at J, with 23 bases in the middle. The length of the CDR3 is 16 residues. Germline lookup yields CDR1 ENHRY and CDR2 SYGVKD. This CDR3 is CAISDAGGGGHYSQYF. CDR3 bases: TGTGCCATCAGTGACGCAGGGGGGGGAGGTCATTACTCCCAGTACTTC.